A selection of T cell receptor beta chains follows, all from one sample in a study of cytomegalovirus exposure and HLA in healthy donors. Sequenced by immunoSEQ multiplex PCR; TCRdb stores in-frame clones only, minus some. Of about 120,000 clones in the sample, roughly 85% were seen once. Input material: PBMCs. These TCRs come from a young man in good health and CMV-seropositive. The CDR3 runs from the conserved cysteine through the conserved F or W. Fields, in order: J gene, D gene, V gene, clone size, CDR3 protein, CDR3 DNA. D genes are given only for firm matches. A clone size is listed for some rows: how often the clone was seen (once, few, many), or a class if it is expanded.

TRBJ2-7 . TRBV7-9 . CASSRGYEQYF TGTGCCAGCAGCCGAGGTTACGAGCAGTACTTC
TRBJ1-2 TRBD1 TRBV11-2 . CASSSVPGQSSSNYGYTF TGTGCCAGCAGTTCCGTCCCGGGACAGAGCTCCTCTAACTATGGCTACACCTTC
TRBJ2-7 . TRBV10-3 . CAIEGGDFEQYF TGTGCCATCGAAGGGGGGGATTTCGAGCAGTACTTC
TRBJ2-4 TRBD2 TRBV11-2 . CASSSSPGGIQYF TGTGCCAGCAGCTCCAGTCCGGGGGGCATTCAGTACTTC
TRBJ1-2 TRBD1 TRBV2 . CARLDREGYGYTF TGTGCCAGACTGGACAGGGAAGGCTATGGCTACACCTTC
TRBJ2-5 TRBD2 TRBV28 . CASSFRRGGGLETQYF TGTGCCAGCAGTTTCAGACGGGGCGGGGGGCTGGAGACCCAGTACTTC
TRBJ2-7 TRBD1 TRBV7-8 . CASSSLPGQGAYEQYF TGTGCCAGCAGCTCACTCCCGGGACAGGGGGCCTACGAGCAGTACTTC
TRBJ2-5 TRBD1 TRBV5-1 . CASRSTGGQETQYF TGCGCCAGCAGATCCACAGGGGGTCAAGAGACCCAGTACTTC
TRBJ1-2 . TRBV4-1 once CASSQDGPVGYTF TGCGCCAGCAGCCAAGATGGGCCGGTTGGCTACACCTTC
TRBJ2-1 . TRBV20-1 . CSASNYNEQFF TGCAGTGCTAGCAATTACAATGAGCAGTTCTTC
TRBJ1-2 . TRBV19 . CASSTGGPLGYTF TGTGCCAGTAGTACGGGGGGTCCTCTTGGCTACACCTTC
TRBJ2-2 . TRBV19 . CASQGNGELFF TGTGCCAGCCAGGGTAACGGGGAGCTGTTTTTT
TRBJ2-5 TRBD1 TRBV25-1 . CASSAALGTGMLETQYF TGTGCCAGCAGTGCAGCCCTCGGGACAGGGATGCTAGAGACCCAGTACTTC
TRBJ1-4 . TRBV18 . CASSPRGPLPEKLFF TGTGCCAGCTCGCCCCGTGGGCCCTTACCCGAAAAACTGTTTTTT